A single sample is the source of the 15 T cell receptor beta chains below, sequenced in a study of CD8 T cells in ankylosing spondylitis. In TCRdb, the 5' RACE reads were re-called with MiXCR into one record per CDR3 protein. In the table there are around 280,000 distinct CDR3 sequences, 20% of which are singletons. The sequencing sample was made of blood, either unsorted or a sorted T cell fraction (not recorded which). The receptors derive from a male donor with ankylosing spondylitis or in good health (not recorded which).

The gene calls are TRBV12-3 or TRBV12-4 and TRBJ1-1; D possibly corresponds to TRBD1 (5 bases). The CDR3 has 13 residues. V lost 5 bases and J lost 9, with 16 bases in between. CDR3: CASSTPGRNQAFF. CDR3 bases: TGTGCCAGCAGTACACCGGGACGTAACCAAGCTTTCTTT.

This clonotype was seen more than once but under ten times. The chain uses TRBV10-3 and TRBJ1-6, with TRBD1 matching over 7 bases. Germline trimming cut 0 bases from V and 6 bases from J; bases unmatched to any gene: 5. The CDR3 consists of 16 residues. Per the germline V gene, CDR1 is ENHRY and CDR2 is SYGVKD. The CDR3 bases are TGTGCCATCAGTGAGTCTTCAGGGGGAGGTAATTCACCCCTCCACTTT. Its translation is CAISESSGGGNSPLHF.

This clonotype has only a few counts. This sequence joins TRBV18 and TRBJ2-5; D might be TRBD1 (5 bases). V was clipped by 1 base and J by 3 bases, with 12 bases between them. Germline CDR1 KGHSH, CDR2 LQKENI. This CDR3 spans 15 amino acids. As DNA, the CDR3 is TGTGCCAGCTCACCACAAAGGGGTATCGAAGAGACCCAGTACTTC. This codes for CASSPQRGIEETQYF.

V is TRBV15 and J is TRBJ1-4; D is perhaps TRBD1 (5 bases). V was cut by 9 bases and J by 3 bases, with 17 bases left in between. This CDR3 contains 15 residues. CDR1 LNHNV and CDR2 YYDKDF come from the germline V gene (reference sequence). CDR3 loop: CATASRARANEKLFF. CDR3 in DNA: TGTGCCACTGCCTCCAGGGCACGGGCTAATGAAAAACTGTTTTTT. Drawing the rest from reference TRBV15 and TRBJ1-4, the complete variable domain is DAMVIQNPRYQVTQFGKPVTLSCSQTLNHNVMYWYQQKSSQAPKLLFHYYDKDFNNEADTPDNFQSRRPNTSFCFLDIRSPGLGDTAMYLCATASRARANEKLFFGSGTQLSVL.

In this sample, this clonotype turned up a few times. V usage is TRBV28 and J usage is TRBJ1-5, with D unclear. This CDR3 has 13 amino acids. Deletions cut 7 bases from V and 6 bases from J, with 13 bases between. Germline V lookup: CDR1 MDHEN, CDR2 SYDVKM. The CDR3 loop is CASTPERVQPQHF. In nucleotides, the CDR3 is TGTGCCAGCACCCCCGAGAGGGTTCAGCCCCAGCATTTT.

This clonotype was seen more than once but under ten times. V gene TRBV10-3 combines with J gene TRBJ2-3; 8 positions match TRBD2. The CDR3 sequence is 13 residues long. Germline trimming cut 6 bases from V and 5 bases from J; bases unmatched to any gene: 4. Germline V gene data show CDR1 as ENHRY and CDR2 as SYGVKD. CDR3 sequence (DNA): TGTGCCATCAGAGCGGGGGTTGAAGATACGCAGTATTTT. Its translation: CAIRAGVEDTQYF.

The chain joins TRBV15 to TRBJ2-3, with 11 bases identical to TRBD2. The CDR3 sequence is 16 residues long. Germline CDR1 LNHNV, CDR2 YYDKDF (reference sequence). V was pared by 3 bases and J by 0 bases, with 2 bases of the junction left unmatched. CDR3 residues: CATSRTSGISTDTQYF. DNA for the CDR3: TGTGCCACCAGCAGGACTAGCGGGATAAGCACAGATACGCAGTATTTT.

This clonotype was observed at least ten times. The rearrangement links TRBV5-6 to TRBJ1-1; possibly TRBD1 for D (6 bases). The CDR3 has 15 amino acids. The V and J ends lost 3 bases and 5 bases respectively, with 17 bases between them. In germline, CDR1 is SGHDT, CDR2 YYEEEE. The CDR3 region is CASSSGENPRTEAFF. The CDR3 DNA follows: TGTGCCAGCAGCTCAGGGGAAAACCCTCGGACTGAAGCTTTCTTT.

This clonotype was seen a handful of times. The chain is built from TRBV7-9 and TRBJ1-2; 8 nucleotides agree with TRBD1. From germline, CDR1 is SEHNR and CDR2 FQNEAQ (reference sequence). This CDR3 comprises 14 residues. Unmatched junction bases numbered 9, after V lost 1 base and J lost 11 bases. CDR3 amino acids: CASSLVGQDFGYTF. CDR3 nucleotide sequence: TGTGCCAGCAGCTTAGTGGGACAGGATTTCGGGTACACCTTC.

The chain has TRBV9 and TRBJ1-6; D gene unclear. CDR3 length: 12 amino acids. The germline gives CDR1 SGDLS, CDR2 YYNGEE. Trimming left V 4 bases short and J 9 bases short, with 8 bases between. CDR3 loop: CASSILGSPLHF. CDR3 in DNA: TGTGCCAGCAGCATCTTAGGTTCACCCCTCCACTTT.

This clonotype came up a few times. V usage is TRBV7-2 and J usage is TRBJ2-7; D is possibly TRBD1 (5 bases). V lost 5 bases and J 3 bases, leaving 14 bases between the germline ends. Germline values: CDR1 SGHTA, CDR2 FQGNSA. The CDR3 spans 14 residues. The CDR3 DNA follows: TGTGCCAGCAGCCCGCGACAGTTTTTCTACGAGCAGTACGTC. As protein: CASSPRQFFYEQYV.

This clonotype was picked up a small number of times. The chain carries TRBV7-3 and TRBJ2-3; D is undetermined. The ends were cut back, 2 bases at V and 4 bases at J, with 10 bases in the middle. There are 14 residues in the CDR3. Germline CDR1 reads SGHTA; CDR2 reads FQGTGA. CDR3: CASSLLGRSDTQYF. CDR3 coding DNA: TGTGCCAGCAGCTTATTAGGGCGGTCAGATACGCAGTATTTT.

This chain connects TRBV27 to TRBJ1-2; no firm D call. Trimming removed 1 base at V and 8 bases at J, with 17 bases between. Germline assignment: CDR1 MNHEY and CDR2 SMNVEV (reference sequence). The CDR3 is 15 residues long. The CDR3 nucleotides are TGTGCCAGCAGTTTATTGTTCCCGGGAAGGGAGGGCTACACCTTC. Its protein is CASSLLFPGREGYTF.

V is TRBV14 and J is TRBJ2-1, with TRBD2 matching over 11 bases. Germline CDR1 and CDR2: SGHDN and FVKESK. V lost 4 bases, J lost 9 bases, and 8 bases stayed unmatched. There are 15 residues in the CDR3. CDR3 loop: CASSPDSSGGREQFF. The CDR3 DNA reads TGTGCCAGCAGCCCGGATTCTAGCGGGGGGCGTGAGCAGTTCTTC.

This clonotype was seen more than once but under ten times. The rearrangement joins TRBV5-1 to TRBJ2-2; 7 bases map to TRBD2. The junction had 5 bases not matched to a gene; V was cut back by 0 bases and J by 0 bases. Germline V gene sequence: CDR1 SGHRS, CDR2 YFSETQ. The CDR3 totals 17 residues. The CDR3 DNA follows: TGCGCCAGCAGCTTGGCCCAGGGAGGGGCGAACACCGGGGAGCTGTTTTTT. Translated: CASSLAQGGANTGELFF. Looking up the rest from reference TRBV5-1 and TRBJ2-2 gives the full variable domain: KAGVTQTPRYLIKTRGQQVTLSCSPISGHRSVSWYQQTPGQGLQFLFEYFSETQRNKGNFPGRFSGRQFSNSRSEMNVSTLELGDSALYLCASSLAQGGANTGELFFGEGSRLTVL.